The 28 T cell receptor beta chains below come from one sample, sequenced in a study of regulatory T cells in long-lasting Graves disease. Time point in this sample: newly diagnosed GD, antithyroid drugs for less than 3 months. PBMC RNA served as the TCR library source. Building of the TCR beta libraries involved iRepertoire HTBI primers and Arm-PCR of CDR3 regions. TCRdb independently ran MiXCR on the multiplex PCR reads; one entry per CDR3 protein. Here the sample spans hundreds of thousands of distinct CDR3 sequences, about 14% being singletons. The same data also contributed to another study, on T cells in Graves' hyperthyroidism and ophthalmopathy.

The sample consisted of peripheral blood mononuclear cells (PBMCs), taken at new diagnosis, from a patient treated with antithyroid drugs. These receptors all come from a man aged 30-40 years with Graves disease.

This clonotype was counted at least ten times. The chain recombines TRBV20-1 with TRBJ2-7; 9 bases line up with TRBD2. This CDR3 region has 16 residues. V dropped 4 bases and J dropped 0; count of bases not matched to a gene: 10. Germline V gene lookup returns CDR1 DFQATT and CDR2 SNEGSKA (reference sequence). The CDR3 here is CSATRAAGGFSYEQYF. The CDR3 DNA reads as TGCAGTGCTACGCGAGCAGCGGGAGGTTTCTCCTACGAGCAGTACTTC.

This clonotype was seen many times. For the CDR3, the DNA is TGTGCCAGCAGTAAACGCTCCGGGACTACCCCAACCGGGGAGCTGTTTTTT. This codes for CASSKRSGTTPTGELFF. The chain uses TRBV12-3 or TRBV12-4 and TRBJ2-2; TRBD2 matches at 7 bases. This CDR3 contains 17 residues. The junction had 14 bases not matched to a gene; V was cut back by 5 bases and J by 5 bases.

V is TRBV29-1 and J is TRBJ1-2, with 8 nucleotides matching TRBD1. CDR1 and CDR2 from the germline V gene are SQVTM and ANQGSEA. The CDR3 extends over 15 amino acids. Trimming cost V 6 bases and J 6 bases; bases outside gene matches: 15. DNA of the CDR3: TGCAGCGTACGTTCCCTTGGACAGGGAGGGAATGGCTACACCTTC. Translated, it gives CSVRSLGQGGNGYTF.

In this sample, this clonotype turned up a few times. This is likely a read error, given that the CDR3 carries no conserved phenylalanine or tryptophan at its end. The chain uses TRBV7-8 and TRBJ2-7; possible D gene TRBD2, 6 bases. Germline V CDR1 and CDR2: SGHVS, FQNEAQ. The CDR3 length is 14 residues. Trimming removed 0 bases at V and 2 bases at J, with 8 bases between. The CDR3 loop is CASSLAGGAYEQYL. DNA for the CDR3: TGTGCCAGCAGCTTAGCGGGAGGCGCCTACGAGCAGTACCTC.

This clonotype was seen ten or more times. The rearrangement uses TRBV27 and TRBJ1-6; tentative D call: TRBD1 (5 bases). The CDR3 totals 15 residues. The V gene's germline CDR1 is MNHEY and CDR2 SMNVEV (reference sequence). Trimming pared 6 bases from V and 2 bases from J, leaving 11 bases between. CDR3 nucleotides: TGTGCCAGCAGCAAAGGGACGACCTATAATTCACCCCTCCACTTT. Translation gives CASSKGTTYNSPLHF.

This clonotype was recorded at least ten times. V and J are TRBV12-3 or TRBV12-4 and TRBJ1-5; no definite D call. CDR3 length equals 14 residues. V was pared by 6 bases and J by 1 base, with 10 bases between. The CDR3 region is CASRPQDSNQPQHF. The DNA for the CDR3 is TGTGCCAGCAGGCCCCAGGACAGCAATCAGCCCCAGCATTTT.

This chain connects TRBV10-2 to TRBJ2-5, with 9 bases lining up with TRBD2. The length of the CDR3 is 14 residues. V dropped 7 bases and J dropped 1; count of bases not matched to a gene: 4. Germline CDR1 is WSHSY and CDR2 is SAAADI. The CDR3 region is CASTPGLAQETQYF. The CDR3 DNA reads as TGCGCCAGCACTCCGGGACTAGCCCAAGAGACCCAGTACTTC.

This clonotype appeared many times. The V gene is TRBV10-3, the J gene TRBJ1-2; D remains ambiguous. V was clipped by 2 bases and J by 0 bases, with 4 bases between them. The length of the CDR3 is 13 residues. Germline V gene data show CDR1 as ENHRY and CDR2 as SYGVKD. The chain's CDR3 is CAISETANYGYTF. Written as DNA, the CDR3 is TGTGCCATCAGTGAGACAGCTAACTATGGCTACACCTTC.

This clonotype showed up many times. The chain joins TRBV11-3 to TRBJ2-1, with TRBD2 identical over 8 bases. After removal of 8 bases from V and 7 bases from J, the junction contained 4 bases not matched to a gene. The germline V gene encodes CDR1 SGHNT and CDR2 YENEEA. The CDR3 length is 12 residues. The CDR3 DNA is TGTGCCAGCGGGGCTAGCGGGAATGAGCAGTTCTTC. It codes for CASGASGNEQFF.

The chain employs TRBV29-1 and TRBJ1-2; 11 bases are shared with TRBD1. The germline V gene encodes CDR1 SQVTM and CDR2 ANQGSEA. The J segment lost 8 bases and the V segment lost 6 bases, leaving 5 bases of the junction unmatched. The CDR3 extends over 12 amino acids. The CDR3 DNA is TGCAGCGTCGCGGACAGGGGGCGCGGCTACACCTTC. It translates to CSVADRGRGYTF.

This clonotype was observed many times. V and J are TRBV12-3 or TRBV12-4 and TRBJ2-5; TRBD2 aligns across 10 bases. The CDR3 is 15 amino acids. Trimming cost V 7 bases and J 5 bases; bases outside gene matches: 10. The DNA for the CDR3 is TGTGCCAGCACCCCGGGACTAGCGTATCCTGAGACCCAGTACTTC. Protein: CASTPGLAYPETQYF.

This clonotype occurred many times. The chain uses TRBV6-1 and TRBJ2-1; 7 nucleotides match TRBD1. The CDR3 is 15 amino acids. Germline values: CDR1 MNHNS, CDR2 SASEGT. J gave up 9 bases and V 0 bases, and 8 bases lay outside the gene matches. The CDR3 DNA is TGTGCCAGCAGTGAAGCGTGGCGAGGGGGCTCTGAGCAGTTCTTC. This translates into CASSEAWRGGSEQFF.

This clonotype showed up just a few times. A read error may be the cause here, since a much bigger clone is one base away. The chain recombines TRBV7-8 with TRBJ2-5, with 8 bases that match TRBD2. The CDR3 consists of 14 residues. Per the germline V gene, CDR1 is SGHVS and CDR2 is FQNEAQ. V was pared by 6 bases and J by 1 base, with 4 bases of the junction left unmatched. CDR3 residues: CASSDGGAQETQYF. CDR3 coding DNA: TGTGCCAGCAGTGACGGGGGGGCCCAAGAGACCCAGTACTTC.

This clonotype was observed at least ten times. The DNA of the CDR3 is TGTGCCAGCAGCTTAGGGATAGGACTAGCGGGAGACAATGAGCAGTTCTTC. This encodes CASSLGIGLAGDNEQFF. This chain connects TRBV11-3 to TRBJ2-1; TRBD2 agrees at 13 bases. This CDR3 region has 17 residues. J lost 5 bases, V lost 1 base, and 5 bases had no gene match. CDR1 is SGHNT, CDR2 YENEEA, per germline.

This clonotype was counted many times. The chain recombines TRBV11-1 with TRBJ2-1; 8 bases are shared with TRBD2. In germline, CDR1 is SGHAT, CDR2 FQDESV (reference sequence). This CDR3 comprises 15 residues. Trimming at V came to 6 bases and at J to 7 bases, leaving 11 bases not matched to a gene. CDR3 region: CASRPSGGGGNEQFF. In nucleotides, the CDR3 is TGTGCCAGCAGGCCCTCGGGGGGGGGTGGTAATGAGCAGTTCTTC.

The sample holds a few counts of this clonotype. Its ends do not fully match the called genes, so a read error is possible. The chain recombines TRBV6-9 with TRBJ1-4; TRBD1 matches 7 bases. The CDR3 runs to 14 residues. The germline V gene encodes CDR1 MNHGY and CDR2 SVAAGI. CDR3 region: CASSADRDNEKLFF. DNA for the CDR3: TGCGCCAGCAGTGCCGACAGGGATAATGAAAAACTGTTTTTT.

This clonotype was counted at least ten times. The chain uses TRBV2 and TRBJ2-5; 9 bases align to TRBD2. After removal of 5 bases from V and 6 bases from J, the junction contained 4 bases not matched to a gene. Germline lookup yields CDR1 SNHLY and CDR2 FYNNEI. The length of the CDR3 is 13 residues. In DNA, the CDR3 is TGTGCCAGCAGTTATAGCGGGAGACAGACCCAGTACTTC. It encodes CASSYSGRQTQYF.

The rearrangement links TRBV19 to TRBJ2-1; 13 bases agree with TRBD2. Germline V gives CDR1 LNHDA, CDR2 SQIVND (reference sequence). The CDR3 extends over 16 amino acids. V shed 7 bases and J 4 bases; nucleotides not matched to a gene: 7. The CDR3 sequence: CASTETSGRSYNEQFF. CDR3 in DNA: TGTGCCAGTACTGAGACTAGCGGGAGGTCTTACAATGAGCAGTTCTTC.

This clonotype was seen repeatedly, ten times or more. V gene TRBV5-1 combines with J gene TRBJ2-7; D possibly corresponds to TRBD2 (5 bases). This CDR3 contains 14 residues. V gave up 0 bases and J gave up 4 bases, with 11 bases separating them. Germline-derived CDR1 and CDR2 are SGHRS and YFSETQ. The CDR3 is CASSLEWTPYEQYF. The DNA of the CDR3 is TGCGCCAGCAGCTTGGAGTGGACTCCTTACGAGCAGTACTTC.

The chain recombines TRBV27 with TRBJ2-2; 8 positions agree with TRBD1. V dropped 1 base and J dropped 4; count of bases not matched to a gene: 11. Per the germline V gene, CDR1 is MNHEY and CDR2 is SMNVEV (reference sequence). The CDR3 sequence is 18 residues long. The DNA of the CDR3 is TGTGCCAGCAGTTTATGGACAGGGAAAGTCTCCAGCACCGGGGAGCTGTTTTTT. This translates into CASSLWTGKVSSTGELFF.

The CDR3 protein is CASSQNRDRVNEQFF. The CDR3 DNA sequence: TGTGCCAGTAGTCAGAACCGGGACCGGGTAAATGAGCAGTTCTTC. The gene calls are TRBV19 and TRBJ2-1; D assignment may be TRBD1 or TRBD2 (5 bases each). CDR1 is LNHDA and CDR2 is SQIVND in the germline V gene (reference sequence). The CDR3 consists of 15 residues. V lost 5 bases and J 7 bases, leaving 18 bases between the germline ends.

This clonotype was found a few times. This chain uses TRBV6-1 with TRBJ2-5, with a weak D call TRBD2 (5 bases). Trimming removed 9 bases from V and 0 bases from J, with 14 bases in between. The CDR3 loop spans 14 amino acids. The germline V gene encodes CDR1 MNHNS and CDR2 SASEGT. For the CDR3, the DNA is TGTGCCAGTCTTAGCGACCAGTACCAAGAGACCCAGTACTTC. Protein: CASLSDQYQETQYF.

This clonotype was seen repeatedly, ten times or more. The V gene is TRBV18, the J gene TRBJ2-1; TRBD1 is a possible D gene (6 bases). V lost 8 bases, J lost 8 bases, and 19 bases lay in between. The germline CDR1 and CDR2 sequences are KGHSH and LQKENI. The CDR3 is made up of 14 amino acids. CDR3 DNA sequence: TGTGCCAGCCTACTTGGGGGCCGTTCGTATGAGCAGTTCTTC. Translated, it gives CASLLGGRSYEQFF.

This clonotype was seen many times. CDR3 protein: CASINLFRVPKNIQYF. The DNA of the CDR3 is TGTGCCAGCATCAACCTGTTTCGGGTTCCCAAAAACATTCAGTACTTC. The chain uses TRBV12-3 or TRBV12-4 and TRBJ2-4; D call uncertain. The length of the CDR3 is 16 residues. Trimming cost V 7 bases and J 2 bases, with 18 bases left between them.

This clonotype was recorded many times. This rearrangement joins TRBV29-1 to TRBJ2-1; 9 bases line up with TRBD2. The CDR3 length is 17 residues. Germline V gene lookup returns CDR1 SQVTM and CDR2 ANQGSEA. V dropped 6 bases and J dropped 4; count of bases not matched to a gene: 16. CDR3 residues: CSVARQGGLASYNEQFF. Here the CDR3 DNA reads TGCAGCGTGGCCCGACAGGGCGGACTAGCGTCATACAATGAGCAGTTCTTC.

This clonotype was picked up many times. The CDR3 DNA is TGTGCCAGTAGTATAGACAGAGCAGTCTACAATGAGCAGTTCTTC. Translation gives CASSIDRAVYNEQFF. The V and J genes are TRBV19 and TRBJ2-1; D unresolved. In germline, CDR1 is LNHDA, CDR2 SQIVND (reference sequence). Trimming pared 0 bases from V and 3 bases from J, leaving 9 bases between. This CDR3 is 15 amino acids long.

The sample holds many counts of this clonotype. The CDR3 DNA is TGTGCCAGCAGTACCTCCAGGGAGGGTGAGCAGTTCTTC. Its protein is CASSTSREGEQFF. The J gene is TRBJ2-1, the V gene TRBV27; 7 positions agree with TRBD2. Per germline, CDR1 MNHEY and CDR2 SMNVEV (reference sequence). V shed 5 bases, J shed 9 bases, and the junction held 7 bases outside the gene matches. The CDR3 runs to 13 residues.

This clonotype was seen at least ten times. The rearrangement uses TRBV13 and TRBJ2-7, with 7 bases matching TRBD1. From germline, CDR1 is PRHDT and CDR2 FYEKMQ (reference sequence). The CDR3 contains 14 residues. J was trimmed by 2 bases and V by 4 bases; bases with no gene match: 5. This CDR3 is CASSYRDSTYEQYF. The CDR3, as DNA: TGTGCCAGCAGCTACCGGGACAGCACCTACGAGCAGTACTTC.